This record looks at one TCR beta chain sequence and its context. Its antigen has not been determined. No much larger clonotype is one base removed from it; base qualities were not supplied. Libraries were made using 5' RACE. Sequencer: Illumina HiSeq 2500. The second PCR ran for roughly 7 to 11 cycles and used a J-beta primer mix along with a sample-barcoded 5' primer. A template-switch 5' adaptor carrying 12 random nucleotides introduced a unique molecular identifier onto each TCR beta cDNA molecule. At least 2.5 million CDR3-containing paired-end reads were obtained from each sample. First-strand cDNA was synthesized from all RNA with the Mint cDNA synthesis kit, primed by a TRBC-specific oligonucleotide. After uracil-DNA glycosylase treatment, a first 18-cycle PCR used universal primers M1SS and BC2_uni_R on all cDNA. As for the authors' bioinformatics: For normalization, 1 million high-quality reads, each with a distinct molecular identifier, were randomly selected from each sample. Reads with shared molecular identifiers were discarded instead of being binned into consensus sequences. MiTCR, with a Q25 quality threshold and the strictest error-elimination algorithm, was used for CDR3 identification, clonotype clustering and error correction. A nonparametric unseen species model using Euler transformation provided a lower-bound estimate of total TCR beta diversity. The public reads were reanalyzed by TCRdb: fastp trimming at Q25, MiXCR alignment, in-frame beta chains only. Each CDR3 protein appears once, grouped with its most common genes and DNA. The V and J calls and clone size are TCRdb's, not the authors'. In all, the sample holds more than 800,000 distinct CDR3 sequences, and around 30% of those were seen once. The ten largest clones add up to 17% of the sample.

This specimen comes from a study of blood T cells in healthy people across ages (dated by TCRdb to about 2015). About the study as a whole: Template switching captured roughly one uniquely barcoded TCR beta cDNA molecule per two T cells in model experiments. The study measured age-related changes in TCR beta repertoire diversity using deep sequencing normalized with unique cDNA molecular identifiers. To avoid experimental bias, donors of different ages were spread randomly across the sequencing lanes. For two donors (one aged 18 to 29 and one aged 80 or older), the study analyzed two additional independent replicas of 1 million unique cDNA reads from the same blood draw. The donors were divided into four age groups: young (average about 16 years), middle-aged (about 41), aged (about 60) and long-lived (about 80).

The junction shows trimming of 5 bases on V and 8 bases on J, plus 14 bases between the germline ends. CDR1 SGHKS and CDR2 YYEKEE are derived from the germline V gene (reference sequence). The CDR3 runs 13 amino acids, cysteine and phenylalanine included. The CDR3 DNA has 39 bases and is translated from base 1. Overall study results and their limits: As age increased, observed TCR beta diversity per million T cells dropped in a roughly linear way, and a significant reduction was already evident by age 40. Observed TCR beta diversity correlated strongly with the percentage of naive T cells measured by flow cytometry. Compared with the aged group, the long-lived group had more naive CD4+ T cells, fewer expanded clones and increased TCR diversity, a pattern suggesting age selection. Bulk unsorted PBMC profiling prevented conclusive comparison of naive and antigen-experienced compartments. Because the CMV infection status of the donors was unknown, age-related changes in expanded clonotypes may potentially have been confounded. Total diversity estimates from one million sequenced T cells were considered lower bounds and underestimates.

Systemically healthy Caucasian individuals from Russia, about 38 in total and aged roughly 6 to 100 years, were included as donors. Each donor gave approximately 9.3 milliliters of peripheral blood, collected into EDTA-treated Vacutainer tubes. Ficoll-Paque density-gradient centrifugation was used to isolate PBMCs, with at least 6.5 million per sample. Total RNA was extracted from PBMCs with Trizol reagent, with at least 5.5 micrograms obtained per sample. Naive CD45RAhigh/CD27high T cell percentages were measured by flow cytometry on a PBMC aliquot from every donor. Sequencing was carried out using blood. Rearrangement joined TRBV5-5 to TRBJ2-1, with the D gene not clear enough to name. This clonotype originated in a woman older than 75 in good health. The CDR3 region: CASSAAHGDEQFF. In nucleotide form, the sequence is TGTGCCAGCAGTGCCGCGCACGGAGATGAGCAGTTCTTC.